Here is one T cell receptor beta chain with its context. The antigen is undetermined. This entry belongs to a study of shared clonotypes between healthy human individuals. Some 30,000 T cell genomes, or roughly 200 ng DNA, went into the sorted-subset replicate PCRs. In the original processing: From ImmunoSEQ came sequences covering only the junction and carrying no quality scores, so filtering differed. Profiled with immunoSEQ multiplex PCR; TCRdb holds only in-frame clones, not every one. D and trimming were read from the DNA, whereas the V and J calls and clone size are those reported in that table. The data hold 330,000 or so clones, with about 70% observed a single time. The length of the CDR3 is 14 residues. Germline loops: CDR1 MNHEY, CDR2 SVGAGI. V shed 8 bases and J 2 bases; nucleotides not matched to a gene: 4. Whole-study findings and limits: Naive CD4 clonotype sharing across several donors was about 5%. Estimated richness values were generally larger in naive subsets than in memory subsets.

V usage is TRBV6-5 and J usage is TRBJ2-7; 12 positions agree with TRBD2. The clonotype originates from a young man in good health. Sample: memory CD4+ T cells sorted from blood. Regarding subset: CD45RA-negative fraction. The chain's CDR3 is CASGLAGGPYEQYF. In DNA form, the CDR3 reads TGTGCCAGCGGCCTAGCGGGAGGGCCCTACGAGCAGTACTTC.